Listed below are T cell receptor beta chains from one sample, sequenced in a study of vaccination and CD4 T cells after COVID-19. MiXCR was run by TCRdb on the PCR reads, yielding one entry per CDR3 protein. There are about 20,000 distinct CDR3 sequences in the sample; 44% occur only once, and around 28% lies in the top ten. These receptors have no known antigen. This sample comprised CD4+ T cells from blood, cultured in vitro, obtained before SARS-CoV-2 vaccination. These TCRs come from a human donor who had recovered from COVID-19. Each CDR3 is given with its conserved first and last residue.

j_gene	v_gene	CDR3aa
TRBJ2-1	TRBV11-3	CASRHGTSGRVNEQFF
TRBJ2-7	TRBV11-2	CASSVLSLAGGSYEQYF
TRBJ2-2	TRBV19	CASRQGYGELFF
TRBJ1-5	TRBV4-2	CASSQDSASNQPQHF
TRBJ2-7	TRBV6-1	CASSRLWTASSYEQYF
TRBJ1-5	TRBV6-2/TRBV6-3	CASTNLWRGIGYQPQHF
TRBJ2-2	TRBV27	CASMTGGGGTGELFF
TRBJ1-1	TRBV6-2/TRBV6-3	CASSMTGTEAFF
TRBJ1-5	TRBV7-2	CASSPPGQNQPQHF
TRBJ1-3	TRBV7-3	CASSQQGRSGNTIYF
TRBJ1-5	TRBV6-1	CASSRDRGNQPQHF
TRBJ2-7	TRBV12-3/TRBV12-4	CASSRLFFYEQYF
TRBJ1-2	TRBV20-1	CSASVLTGRYGYTF
TRBJ2-5	TRBV19	CACSRGTGGHQETQYF
TRBJ2-1	TRBV24-1	CATSDTLALVSSEQFF
TRBJ1-2	TRBV7-9	CASSSYGTEYGYTF
TRBJ2-6	TRBV7-9	CASSLGGPGANVLTF
TRBJ1-6	TRBV7-3	CASSLSGTGGRRSSPLHF
TRBJ1-5	TRBV20-1	CSAVADSNQPQHF
TRBJ1-2	TRBV5-1	CASSLESISAYGYTF
TRBJ2-7	TRBV20-1	CSARGQGPYEQYF
TRBJ2-7	TRBV19	CASSPPGQGIYEQYF
TRBJ1-2	TRBV28	CASTQGRATYGYTF
TRBJ2-7	TRBV19	CASSIEGTGDYEQYF
TRBJ2-5	TRBV5-4	CASSLPLETQYF
TRBJ2-3	TRBV20-1	CSARPGVDTQYF
TRBJ2-1	TRBV6-5	CASSSGLAGYNEQFF
TRBJ2-3	TRBV6-1	CAGGTSGGTDTQYF
TRBJ2-2	TRBV11-3	CASSLGGTGELFF
TRBJ1-2	TRBV2	CASSEGGSGYTF
TRBJ2-1	TRBV12-3/TRBV12-4	CASSSTTPNEQFF
TRBJ1-3	TRBV7-2	CASSRGGNTIYF
TRBJ2-5	TRBV15	CATSRVLETQYF
TRBJ2-1	TRBV7-2	CASSRPRLAGGGRSSYNEQFF
TRBJ1-2	TRBV11-3	CASSTTGTVVSGYTF
TRBJ2-3	TRBV7-2	CASSNRDRGFDTQYF
TRBJ1-6	TRBV20-1	CSANGAWNSPLHF
TRBJ2-3	TRBV7-2	CASSEQRGRGGVRTDTQYF
TRBJ2-2	TRBV6-1	CASREQGPGTGELFF
TRBJ2-5	TRBV20-1	CSAPQGVGETQYF
TRBJ2-7	TRBV2	CASSEQEQGAYYEQYF
TRBJ1-3	TRBV20-1	CSARDVAGRSGNTIYF
TRBJ1-2	TRBV25-1	CASSATGYGYTF
TRBJ2-2	TRBV6-4	CASSALAGATNTGELFF
TRBJ1-1	TRBV19	CASSMTSNTEAFF
TRBJ2-3	TRBV20-1	CSAGGAAVTDTQYF
TRBJ1-5	TRBV27	CASSGSPGQGRGQPQHF
TRBJ2-5	TRBV5-1	CASSPRDSSGGETQYF
TRBJ1-1	TRBV18	CASSPRDKEQGSTFF
TRBJ2-5	TRBV19	CATISRTGAQETQYF
TRBJ2-3	TRBV9	CASSVGSSVSTDTQYF
TRBJ2-5	TRBV5-4	CASSSASGPSQEAQYF
TRBJ2-2	TRBV6-4	CASSREGLANTGELFF
TRBJ2-3	TRBV6-2/TRBV6-3	CASRKWTSGRAERDTQYF
TRBJ2-1	TRBV6-2/TRBV6-3	CASIPGPRYNEQFF